This is a list of T cell receptor beta chains from one sample in a study of Ad26.COV2.S vaccination and SARS-CoV-2 variants. Data came from immunoSEQ multiplex PCR; TCRdb stores just in-frame clones and leaves some out. Here the sample spans 400,000 to 450,000 clones, approximately 92% being singletons. Here the sequenced sample was peripheral blood, taken in a trial of Ad26.COV2.S vaccine versus placebo. The receptors derive from a person between 18 and 59 years old who received the Ad26.COV2.S COVID-19 vaccine or a placebo. CDR3s leave out the opening cysteine and the closing phenylalanine or tryptophan. Fields, in order: CDR3 protein, D gene, CDR3 length, J gene, V gene. D genes are given only for firm matches.

cdr3_aa: ASSLGWVQETQY
d_call: .
cdr3_length: 12
j_call: TRBJ2-5
v_call: TRBV5-1

cdr3_aa: ASSSSGDIQY
d_call: .
cdr3_length: 10
j_call: TRBJ2-4
v_call: TRBV5-4

cdr3_aa: ASSQDDTISSYNSPLH
d_call: .
cdr3_length: 16
j_call: TRBJ1-6
v_call: TRBV4-3

cdr3_aa: ASSQDYLAGVTDTQY
d_call: TRBD2
cdr3_length: 15
j_call: TRBJ2-3
v_call: TRBV4-1

cdr3_aa: ASSPSLNSYNEQF
d_call: .
cdr3_length: 13
j_call: TRBJ2-1
v_call: TRBV5-1

cdr3_aa: ASSFRGSRI
d_call: .
cdr3_length: 9
j_call: TRBJ1-2
v_call: TRBV6-5

cdr3_aa: ASSYFLTNQPQH
d_call: .
cdr3_length: 12
j_call: TRBJ1-5
v_call: TRBV6-5

cdr3_aa: ASSRPTLNTEAF
d_call: .
cdr3_length: 12
j_call: TRBJ1-1
v_call: TRBV7-9

cdr3_aa: ASSNRDRGNGYT
d_call: TRBD1
cdr3_length: 12
j_call: TRBJ1-2
v_call: TRBV5-4

cdr3_aa: ASSQTTRFGETQY
d_call: .
cdr3_length: 13
j_call: TRBJ2-5
v_call: TRBV3-1/TRBV3-2

cdr3_aa: ASSLALAGASYNEQF
d_call: TRBD2
cdr3_length: 15
j_call: TRBJ2-1
v_call: TRBV27

cdr3_aa: ASSLYRDYGYT
d_call: .
cdr3_length: 11
j_call: TRBJ1-2
v_call: TRBV27

cdr3_aa: ASSLSSFSSYEQY
d_call: .
cdr3_length: 13
j_call: TRBJ2-7
v_call: TRBV11-2

cdr3_aa: ASSLGLADKQY
d_call: TRBD2
cdr3_length: 11
j_call: TRBJ2-3
v_call: TRBV27

cdr3_aa: AWNFGPYSNQPQH
d_call: .
cdr3_length: 13
j_call: TRBJ1-5
v_call: TRBV30

cdr3_aa: ADKETPNTEAF
d_call: .
cdr3_length: 11
j_call: TRBJ1-1
v_call: TRBV6-5

cdr3_aa: SAREAEAF
d_call: .
cdr3_length: 8
j_call: TRBJ1-1
v_call: TRBV20-1

cdr3_aa: ATSRDLAGVSYNEQF
d_call: TRBD2
cdr3_length: 15
j_call: TRBJ2-1
v_call: TRBV15

cdr3_aa: ASQDRGGNQPQH
d_call: TRBD1
cdr3_length: 12
j_call: TRBJ1-5
v_call: TRBV6-6

cdr3_aa: ASSLPPLAGSHTDTQY
d_call: TRBD2
cdr3_length: 16
j_call: TRBJ2-3
v_call: TRBV28

cdr3_aa: ASSFDTNYGYT
d_call: .
cdr3_length: 11
j_call: TRBJ1-2
v_call: TRBV6-5

cdr3_aa: ASSEMGLVIYNEQF
d_call: TRBD2
cdr3_length: 14
j_call: TRBJ2-1
v_call: TRBV6-1

cdr3_aa: ASSPGNTIY
d_call: .
cdr3_length: 9
j_call: TRBJ1-3
v_call: TRBV21-1

cdr3_aa: ASSTGWGSEKLF
d_call: .
cdr3_length: 12
j_call: TRBJ1-4
v_call: TRBV5-5

cdr3_aa: ASSQDVGGANTEAF
d_call: .
cdr3_length: 14
j_call: TRBJ1-1
v_call: TRBV4-3

cdr3_aa: SVETATSSYEQY
d_call: .
cdr3_length: 12
j_call: TRBJ2-7
v_call: TRBV29-1

cdr3_aa: ASSPHRSGFELSYNEQF
d_call: .
cdr3_length: 17
j_call: TRBJ2-1
v_call: TRBV9

cdr3_aa: ASSSAGKDTQY
d_call: .
cdr3_length: 11
j_call: TRBJ2-3
v_call: TRBV10-1

cdr3_aa: ASSLALGSAQETQY
d_call: .
cdr3_length: 14
j_call: TRBJ2-5
v_call: TRBV7-2

cdr3_aa: ATSGGLAGVWADTQY
d_call: TRBD2
cdr3_length: 15
j_call: TRBJ2-3
v_call: TRBV15

cdr3_aa: ASSLGDGNYGYT
d_call: .
cdr3_length: 12
j_call: TRBJ1-2
v_call: TRBV5-1

cdr3_aa: ASSPDWRQETQY
d_call: .
cdr3_length: 12
j_call: TRBJ2-5
v_call: TRBV7-2

cdr3_aa: ASSYSGGVIETQY
d_call: TRBD2
cdr3_length: 13
j_call: TRBJ2-5
v_call: TRBV6-5

cdr3_aa: ASSAGQYYGYT
d_call: TRBD1
cdr3_length: 11
j_call: TRBJ1-2
v_call: TRBV5-1

cdr3_aa: ASTRATRNQPQH
d_call: .
cdr3_length: 12
j_call: TRBJ1-5
v_call: TRBV19

cdr3_aa: ASSVGADQPQH
d_call: .
cdr3_length: 11
j_call: TRBJ1-5
v_call: TRBV9

cdr3_aa: ASSLFPTEQY
d_call: .
cdr3_length: 10
j_call: TRBJ2-7
v_call: TRBV12-3/TRBV12-4

cdr3_aa: ASYSRGLGEKLF
d_call: TRBD1
cdr3_length: 12
j_call: TRBJ1-4
v_call: TRBV28

cdr3_aa: ASSFPSPPTQY
d_call: .
cdr3_length: 11
j_call: TRBJ2-7
v_call: TRBV13

cdr3_aa: ASSIPGQGVLGYT
d_call: TRBD1
cdr3_length: 13
j_call: TRBJ1-2
v_call: TRBV3-1/TRBV3-2